Each of the 5 T cell receptor beta chains below was sequenced from the same sample in a study of Ad26.COV2.S vaccination and SARS-CoV-2 variants. Treatment indicated: roughly 19 received Ad26.COV2.S at low or high dose, single or two shots; roughly five received placebo; per-sample allocation not given. Samples were taken on day 63 after the first vaccine or placebo injection. Sequencing was performed with immunoSEQ multiplex PCR; in TCRdb, only in-frame clones are kept and a portion is missing. The profile shows about 460,000 clones, roughly nine tenths of them singletons. Sequencing used peripheral blood, obtained in a trial of Ad26.COV2.S vaccine versus placebo. The source of these receptors is a person aged 18-65 years who received the Ad26.COV2.S COVID-19 vaccine or a placebo.

This clone appeared a single time. CDR3 bases: TGTGCCAGCAGCCCAAGGGGGACTAGCGGCTACAATGAGCAGTTCTTC. It is translated as CASSPRGTSGYNEQFF. The chain uses TRBV7-2 and TRBJ2-1; 11 positions agree with TRBD2. Germline CDR1 reads SGHTA; CDR2 reads FQGNSA. V dropped 5 bases and J dropped 3; count of bases not matched to a gene: 6. The CDR3 loop spans 16 amino acids.

V and J are TRBV30 and TRBJ1-4, with D possibly TRBD1 on 5 matching bases. Trimming stripped 2 bases from V and 5 bases from J, with 18 bases between. Germline lookup yields CDR1 GTSNPN and CDR2 SVGIG (reference sequence). The CDR3 consists of 16 residues. CDR3 bases: TGTGCCTGGAGTACACAGGTCCCAGCGAGGAATGAAAAACTGTTTTTT. It is translated as CAWSTQVPARNEKLFF.

The chain uses TRBV4-3 and TRBJ1-6, with 9 nucleotides matching TRBD1. Germline-derived CDR1 and CDR2 are LGHNA and YSLEER. V was clipped by 3 bases and J by 10 bases; unmatched bases: 7. The CDR3 contains 15 residues. The CDR3 protein is CASSQTRTGESPLHF. DNA of the CDR3: TGCGCCAGCAGCCAGACCAGGACAGGGGAATCACCCCTCCACTTT.

J is TRBJ1-2 and V is TRBV14, with TRBD1 matching over 7 bases. The length of the CDR3 is 15 residues. With 0 bases clipped from V and 4 bases from J, the junction kept 5 bases outside the gene matches. Germline CDR1 SGHDN, CDR2 FVKESK. CDR3 in amino acids: CASSQDSRGGYGYTF. For the CDR3, the DNA is TGTGCCAGCAGCCAAGATTCCAGGGGGGGCTATGGCTACACCTTC.

V gene TRBV6-1 combines with J gene TRBJ1-2; D gene unclear. The germline gives CDR1 MNHNS, CDR2 SASEGT. V dropped 2 bases and J dropped 1 base, with 8 bases sitting between them. The CDR3 length is 14 residues. The CDR3 here is CASSENTVNYGYTF. CDR3 DNA: TGTGCCAGCAGTGAAAACACCGTTAACTATGGCTACACCTTC.